This T cell receptor beta chain stems from a study of blood T cell repertoires in COVID-19. The germline V and J ends were trimmed by 6 bases and 1 base, with 8 bases remaining between them. CDR3 length: 13 amino acids. Germline CDR1 is LNHDA and CDR2 is SQIVND (reference sequence). Method: immunoSEQ multiplex PCR; TCRdb's copy keeps in-frame clones and lacks some. The sample lists some 190,000 clones, under 90% occurring once. This TCR was recovered from a person aged 70 to 80 with COVID-19, enrolled during active disease. Sequencing was done on a sample of peripheral blood. This chain links TRBV19 with TRBJ2-3; TRBD1 is a possible D gene (6 bases). The CDR3 DNA is TGTGCCAGTAGACAGGGTGGCACAGATACGCAGTATTTT. It translates to CASRQGGTDTQYF.